These 23 T cell receptor beta chains came from one sample sequenced in a study of blood T cell repertoires in COVID-19. This table comes from immunoSEQ multiplex PCR, and its TCRdb copy is limited to in-frame clones, with some not included. The sample holds over 45,000 clones, approximately 91% seen once. Source material: peripheral blood. The receptors originated from a woman in her sixties or seventies with active COVID-19.

The chain combines TRBV4-2 with TRBJ2-7, with a weak D call TRBD1 (6 bases). Trimming took off 5 bases at V and 4 bases at J, with 33 bases between the two ends. The CDR3 contains 20 residues. Per germline, CDR1 LGHNA and CDR2 YNFKEQ. For the CDR3, the DNA is TGTGCCAGCAGCTTATTAACTTCCGGGACACAAGATTACTGGAATTACGAGCAGTACTTC. Amino acid sequence: CASSLLTSGTQDYWNYEQYF.

The chain uses TRBV27 and TRBJ1-6; D not resolved. The CDR3 covers 14 residues. The V gene lost 5 bases and the J gene lost 4 bases, with 9 bases spanning the gap. Germline V lookup: CDR1 MNHEY, CDR2 SMNVEV (reference sequence). CDR3 DNA sequence: TGTGCCAGCAGTCCCCGGGAGTATAATTCACCCCTCCACTTT. Protein product: CASSPREYNSPLHF.

This chain links TRBV18 with TRBJ2-7; 9 bases line up with TRBD1. This CDR3 region has 14 residues. Germline assignment: CDR1 KGHSH and CDR2 LQKENI. V shed 3 bases and J 4 bases; nucleotides not matched to a gene: 4. Here the CDR3 reads CASSPNRGLYEQYF. The CDR3 nucleotides are TGTGCCAGCTCACCGAACAGGGGGCTTTACGAGCAGTACTTC.

This chain uses TRBV7-9 with TRBJ1-2; tentatively, D is TRBD1 (5 bases). With 1 base removed from V and 8 bases from J, the gap between germline ends came to 17 bases. The CDR3 runs 15 residues. The germline V gene has CDR1 SEHNR and CDR2 FQNEAQ (reference sequence). The CDR3 loop reads CASSLDSGYPGGYTF. The CDR3 region has the DNA TGTGCCAGCAGCTTAGATTCGGGCTACCCAGGGGGCTACACCTTC.

This sequence joins TRBV7-3 and TRBJ1-1; unclear D gene. V lost 6 bases and J 0 bases, leaving 8 bases between the germline ends. CDR1 SGHTA and CDR2 FQGTGA come from the germline V gene. This CDR3 has 13 residues. The CDR3 nucleotides read TGTGCCAGCAGAGGAGGGATGAACACTGAAGCTTTCTTT. This codes for CASRGGMNTEAFF.

Note on this clone: Other DNA sequences in this specimen translate into the identical CDR3. The chain uses TRBV5-1 and TRBJ2-3, with TRBD2 as a possible D gene (6 bases). Trimming took 0 bases from V and 0 from J, leaving 8 bases between them. CDR3 length: 15 amino acids. Germline loops: CDR1 SGHRS, CDR2 YFSETQ. CDR3 protein: CASSLVAGSTDTQYF. In DNA, the CDR3 is TGCGCCAGCAGCTTGGTGGCGGGGAGCACAGATACGCAGTATTTT.

The chain recombines TRBV5-1 with TRBJ2-7; 7 bases are a match to TRBD1. The CDR3 runs 13 residues. Germline values: CDR1 SGHRS, CDR2 YFSETQ. With 6 bases clipped from V and 2 bases from J, the junction kept 5 bases outside the gene matches. CDR3 sequence (DNA): TGCGCCAGCATGGAGACAGGGACCTACGAGCAGTACTTC. Protein: CASMETGTYEQYF.

The genes are TRBV10-3 and TRBJ2-4; possibly TRBD1 for D (6 bases). Germline V CDR1 and CDR2: ENHRY, SYGVKD. The CDR3 consists of 16 residues. The V gene lost 2 bases and the J gene lost 0 bases, with 11 bases spanning the gap. CDR3 sequence reads: CAISEGQNLAKNIQYF. DNA of the CDR3: TGTGCCATCAGTGAGGGACAGAATTTAGCCAAAAACATTCAGTACTTC.

The J gene is TRBJ2-5, the V gene TRBV3-1 (or the pseudogene TRBV3-2); 8 bases fit TRBD2. Germline V lookup: CDR1 LGHDT, CDR2 YNNKEL (reference sequence). The V gene end was trimmed by 4 bases and the J gene end by 5 bases; junction bases not matched to a gene: 6. There are 14 residues in the CDR3. CDR3 residues: CASSPQSSGETQYF. Here the CDR3 DNA reads TGTGCCAGCAGCCCCCAATCTAGCGGGGAGACCCAGTACTTC.

The chain is built from TRBV9 and TRBJ2-5, with D possibly being TRBD1 (6 bases). This CDR3 spans 16 amino acids. Germline-derived CDR1 and CDR2 are SGDLS and YYNGEE. Between the trimmed V and J ends, which lost 4 bases and 0 bases, there was a span of 16 bases. CDR3 in amino acids: CASSPADSEYQETQYF. As DNA, the CDR3 is TGTGCCAGCAGCCCAGCGGACAGCGAATACCAAGAGACCCAGTACTTC.

The CDR3 region is CASSSRQGTEGNTIYF. CDR3 nucleotide sequence: TGCGCCAGCAGCTCACGACAGGGTACGGAGGGAAACACCATATATTTT. This sequence joins TRBV5-1 and TRBJ1-3; 7 bases are a match to TRBD1. Germline V CDR1 and CDR2: SGHRS, YFSETQ. CDR3 length equals 16 residues. The trim removed 3 bases at V and 4 bases at J, leaving 10 bases unmatched.

As to this clone: Different DNA sequences within this sample yield the same CDR3. The V gene is TRBV5-1, the J gene TRBJ2-1; weak D call: TRBD2 (6 bases). Per the germline V gene, CDR1 is SGHRS and CDR2 is YFSETQ. The CDR3 length is 13 residues. Trimming pared 0 bases from V and 7 bases from J, leaving 8 bases between. The CDR3 DNA reads TGCGCCAGCAGCTTGGCGGGACTGAATGAGCAGTTCTTC. Encoded protein: CASSLAGLNEQFF. The variable domain in full, completed from reference TRBV5-1 and TRBJ2-1, reads KAGVTQTPRYLIKTRGQQVTLSCSPISGHRSVSWYQQTPGQGLQFLFEYFSETQRNKGNFPGRFSGRQFSNSRSEMNVSTLELGDSALYLCASSLAGLNEQFFGPGTRLTVL.

The chain carries TRBV4-2 and TRBJ2-7; 12 positions agree with TRBD2. The CDR3 is made up of 18 amino acids. Trimming took 6 bases from V and 4 from J; bases not matched to a gene: 16. Germline-derived CDR1 and CDR2 are LGHNA and YNFKEQ. CDR3 protein: CASSQRPSGGAGGYEQYF. The DNA of the CDR3 is TGTGCCAGCAGTCAAAGGCCTAGCGGGGGGGCCGGGGGGTACGAGCAGTACTTC.

The V call is TRBV5-6, the J call TRBJ1-4; D is unresolved. Germline CDR1 reads SGHDT; CDR2 reads YYEEEE. V was clipped by 4 bases and J by 4 bases, with 11 bases between them. CDR3 size: 14 residues. CDR3 in amino acids: CASSPEGVNEKLFF. In DNA, the CDR3 is TGTGCCAGCAGCCCCGAGGGTGTTAATGAAAAACTGTTTTTT.

The chain recombines TRBV6-4 with TRBJ2-3, with 9 positions matching TRBD2. CDR1 is MRHNA, CDR2 SNTAGT, per germline. There are 17 residues in the CDR3. V shed 0 bases, J shed 6 bases, and the junction held 10 bases outside the gene matches. This CDR3 reads CASSDSRGLAPPDTQYF. As DNA, the CDR3 is TGTGCCAGCAGTGACTCCAGGGGACTAGCCCCGCCGGATACGCAGTATTTT.

This chain joins TRBV18 and TRBJ2-7, with D unresolved. CDR3 length equals 11 residues. Trimming shortened V by 6 bases and J by 3 bases, and 6 bases separated the two germline ends. CDR1 and CDR2 (germline): KGHSH, LQKENI. The CDR3 is CASSPGYEQYF. In DNA, the CDR3 is TGTGCCAGCTCCCCGGGCTACGAGCAGTACTTC.

J is TRBJ2-7 and V is TRBV5-6; 8 bases match TRBD1. The trim removed 1 base at V and 4 bases at J, leaving 4 bases unmatched. The germline gives CDR1 SGHDT, CDR2 YYEEEE. The CDR3 contains 14 residues. CDR3 amino acids: CASSLTTGAYEQYF. The DNA for the CDR3 is TGTGCCAGCAGCTTGACGACAGGGGCATACGAGCAGTACTTC.

The chain employs TRBV5-5 and TRBJ1-1; 9 bases fit TRBD1. Per germline, CDR1 SGHKS and CDR2 YYEKEE (reference sequence). The CDR3 contains 17 residues. Germline trimming cut 4 bases from V and 5 bases from J; bases unmatched to any gene: 15. CDR3 DNA: TGTGCCAGCAGCCCCAATCCGGGACAGGGATTCCGTACTGAAGCTTTCTTT. This translates into CASSPNPGQGFRTEAFF.

This rearrangement joins TRBV9 to TRBJ1-4; D unclear. The CDR3 totals 18 residues. CDR1 and CDR2 (germline): SGDLS, YYNGEE. Trimming took off 1 base at V and 0 bases at J, with 16 bases between the two ends. The CDR3 DNA follows: TGTGCCAGCAGCGTACCTTGTGCGGCGGATGCAACTAATGAAAAACTGTTTTTT. Translated: CASSVPCAADATNEKLFF.

This rearrangement joins TRBV3-1 (or the pseudogene TRBV3-2) to TRBJ1-2, with a tentative D call TRBD1 (6 bases). The CDR3 has 13 amino acids. V was cut by 4 bases and J by 2 bases, with 8 bases left in between. Germline-derived CDR1 and CDR2 are LGHDT and YNNKEL (reference sequence). In nucleotides, the CDR3 is TGTGCCAGCAGCCGGACAGCGAACTATGGCTACACCTTC. This translates into CASSRTANYGYTF.

The genes are TRBV7-2 and TRBJ1-5; D gene ambiguous. Germline lookup yields CDR1 SGHTA and CDR2 FQGNSA. The CDR3 contains 14 residues. The V end lost 5 bases, the J end lost 4 bases, and 12 bases lay between the germline ends. CDR3 amino acids: CASSADGVNQPQHF. For the CDR3, the DNA is TGTGCCAGCAGCGCCGACGGAGTTAATCAGCCCCAGCATTTT.

The chain has TRBV12-5 and TRBJ2-3; 10 bases line up with TRBD2. V lost 6 bases, J lost 5 bases, and 11 bases stayed unmatched. This CDR3 has 16 residues. Germline V gives CDR1 LGHNT, CDR2 FRNRAP. In nucleotides, the CDR3 is TGTGCTAGTGGACCCGGGGCTAGCGGGGGTCTAGATACGCAGTATTTT. It encodes CASGPGASGGLDTQYF.

The chain carries TRBV7-2 and TRBJ2-5, with TRBD2 as a possible D gene (7 bases). The V and J ends lost 4 bases and 4 bases respectively, with 16 bases between them. Germline CDR1 SGHTA, CDR2 FQGNSA. There are 15 residues in the CDR3. CDR3 sequence: CASSSRGDMGETQYF. The CDR3 DNA follows: TGTGCCAGCAGCTCCCGGGGGGACATGGGAGAGACCCAGTACTTC.